The present entry profiles one T cell receptor (beta chain) with its context. The antigen is not known. PCR amplification relied on 60 Vbeta primers (plus 13 Jbeta primers). The assay was immunoSEQ multiplex PCR, and TCRdb's table has in-frame clones only and misses some. The table records some 190,000 clones, 80% of them present only once. The data derive from a study of cytomegalovirus exposure and HLA in healthy donors. On the study more broadly: Clustering assigned about 79% of the roughly 400 genotyped donors to the Caucasian-associated ancestry cluster. Notes on the study in general: The study labeled fewer than 200 TCR beta chains cytomegalovirus-associated. Roughly uniform depth of sequencing across donors was assumed in presence/absence analyses.

Germline V gene sequence: CDR1 LGHNA, CDR2 YNFKEQ. The V gene lost 11 bases and the J gene lost 4 bases, with 10 bases spanning the gap. The CDR3 sequence is 11 residues long. What was sequenced was PBMCs. The TCR sequence derives from a woman under 40 in good health and CMV-seronegative. The genes are TRBV4-2 and TRBJ2-3, with D unresolved. The CDR3 DNA reads TGTGCCCGCCCAAAGCCAGATACGCAGTATTTT. Protein product: CARPKPDTQYF.